The 28 T cell receptor beta chains in this list originate from one sample, sequenced in a study of OX40 agonist ivuxolimab in advanced cancers. Library construction relied on the immunoSEQ multiplex PCR assay. TCRdb limited this immuneACCESS table to in-frame rearrangements with V and J called. A share of clones is missing; checked studies link under half to unresolved V genes, and the rest is unexplained. For this sample there are roughly 80,000 clones; 80% to 90% appear just once. Roughly 6.3% of the sample rests with the top ten. The sequencing here drew on CD4+ or CD8+ T cells sorted from blood, taken in a trial of the OX40 agonist ivuxolimab. These receptors came from an adult with an advanced solid tumor such as melanoma, head and neck, liver or kidney cancer.

This clone was seen a few times. The gene calls are TRBV30 and TRBJ2-4; 11 bases are shared with TRBD2. V lost 5 bases, J lost 4 bases, and 4 bases stayed unmatched. CDR1 and CDR2 from the germline V gene are GTSNPN and SVGIG (reference sequence). This CDR3 has 14 amino acids. The CDR3 region is CAWRLAGTKNIQYF. Here the CDR3 DNA reads TGTGCCTGGCGACTAGCGGGGACAAAAAACATTCAGTACTTC.

For this clone: Distinct nucleotide sequences in the sample also encode this CDR3. The V call is TRBV7-9, the J call TRBJ1-4, with D possibly matching TRBD1 (5 bases). The CDR3 has 16 amino acids. The germline gives CDR1 SEHNR, CDR2 FQNEAQ (reference sequence). With 5 bases removed from V and 0 bases from J, the gap between germline ends came to 13 bases. The CDR3 DNA reads as TGTGCCAGCAGCCCGCGGGGACTTTCAACTAATGAAAAACTGTTTTTT. Translated: CASSPRGLSTNEKLFF.

Of note for this clone: Within the sample, other DNA sequences also encode this same CDR3. The J gene is TRBJ1-2, the V gene TRBV29-1; 7 bases agree with TRBD1. CDR1 SQVTM and CDR2 ANQGSEA come from the germline V gene. This CDR3 has 12 amino acids. J was trimmed by 3 bases and V by 4 bases; bases with no gene match: 2. CDR3 nucleotides: TGCAGCGTTGGAACAGGGGACTATGGCTACACCTTC. It codes for CSVGTGDYGYTF.

The chain recombines TRBV27 with TRBJ2-5, with D hard to call. V was clipped by 0 bases and J by 5 bases, with 7 bases between them. CDR1 is MNHEY and CDR2 is SMNVEV in the germline V gene (reference sequence). The CDR3 totals 13 residues. The CDR3 nucleotides are TGTGCCAGCAGTTTATCGCTGGGGGAGACCCAGTACTTC. The encoded protein is CASSLSLGETQYF.

The J gene is TRBJ2-2, the V gene TRBV9, with 7 bases matching TRBD2. Germline V gene data show CDR1 as SGDLS and CDR2 as YYNGEE. Unmatched junction bases numbered 5, after V lost 3 bases and J lost 6 bases. This CDR3 region has 14 residues. CDR3 residues: CASSGTSPSGELFF. The CDR3 nucleotides are TGTGCCAGCAGCGGGACTAGTCCTTCCGGGGAGCTGTTTTTT.

The rearrangement joins TRBV12-5 to TRBJ1-6, with a weak D call TRBD1 (6 bases). The CDR3 runs 18 residues. The germline CDR1 and CDR2 sequences are LGHNT and FRNRAP. V was shortened by 0 bases and J by 3 bases, with 15 bases between the two germline ends. CDR3 nucleotides: TGTGCTAGTGGTTTGGTAGGGACATCCGCGCACTATAATTCACCCCTCCACTTT. Amino acid sequence: CASGLVGTSAHYNSPLHF.

The V gene is TRBV5-3, the J gene TRBJ2-7, with 14 bases matching TRBD2. TRBV5-3 is designated an ORF whose function remains uncertain. The CDR3 contains 18 residues. V was pared by 5 bases and J by 1 base, with 11 bases of the junction left unmatched. CDR3 sequence (DNA): TGTGCCAGAAGTTCCTCCGGGACTAGCGGGAGCGGGTCCTACGAGCAGTACTTC. This translates into CARSSSGTSGSGSYEQYF.

This clone was seen a single time. This chain joins TRBV11-1 and TRBJ2-7; D call uncertain. The length of the CDR3 is 15 residues. With 6 bases removed from V and 2 bases from J, the gap between germline ends came to 17 bases. Germline CDR1 SGHAT, CDR2 FQDESV (reference sequence). As DNA, the CDR3 is TGTGCCAGCAGATCGACTGAGAAGATTACCTACGAGCAGTACTTC. It specifies CASRSTEKITYEQYF. Based on the CDR3 plus reference TRBV11-1 and TRBJ2-7, the full variable domain is EAEVAQSPRYKITEKSQAVAFWCDPISGHATLYWYRQILGQGPELLVQFQDESVVDDSQLPKDRFSAERLKGVDSTLKIQPAELGDSAMYLCASRSTEKITYEQYFGPGTRLTVT.

The genes are TRBV18 and TRBJ1-2; maybe TRBD1 (6 bases). Trimming removed 2 bases from V and 5 bases from J, with 15 bases in between. The length of the CDR3 is 15 residues. Germline CDR1 reads KGHSH; CDR2 reads LQKENI. The CDR3 DNA is TGTGCCAGCTCACCAGGCAGGGGCGCAGAATATGGCTACACCTTC. Its protein product is CASSPGRGAEYGYTF.

The CDR3 here is CATSSRQGNQPQHF. CDR3 bases: TGTGCCACCAGCAGTCGACAGGGAAATCAGCCCCAGCATTTT. The J gene is TRBJ1-5, the V gene TRBV15; TRBD1 matches 7 bases. Germline CDR1 is LNHNV and CDR2 is YYDKDF (reference sequence). The CDR3 is 14 amino acids. Trimming took 3 bases from V and 4 from J; bases not matched to a gene: 3.

The CDR3 here is CASMGVGGVHEKLFF. The CDR3 bases are TGTGCCAGTATGGGGGTAGGGGGCGTTCATGAAAAACTGTTTTTT. V usage is TRBV19 and J usage is TRBJ1-4; TRBD1 matches 7 bases. The V gene's germline CDR1 is LNHDA and CDR2 SQIVND (reference sequence). V was clipped by 7 bases and J by 6 bases; unmatched bases: 11. CDR3 length equals 15 residues. The complete variable domain, with remaining parts taken from reference TRBV19 and TRBJ1-4, reads DGGITQSPKYLFRKEGQNVTLSCEQNLNHDAMYWYRQDPGQGLRLIYYSQIVNDFQKGDIAEGYSVSREKKESFPLTVTSAQKNPTAFYLCASMGVGGVHEKLFFGSGTQLSVL.

J is TRBJ2-7 and V is TRBV14; tentatively, D is TRBD2 (5 bases). V lost 4 bases, J lost 3 bases, and 13 bases lay in between. Germline CDR1 and CDR2: SGHDN and FVKESK. The CDR3 runs to 14 residues. CDR3 sequence: CASSRLGRGYEQYF. The CDR3, as DNA: TGTGCCAGCAGCCGTTTAGGCCGGGGCTACGAGCAGTACTTC.

The rearrangement uses TRBV18 and TRBJ2-7; 9 nucleotides match TRBD1. The germline CDR1 and CDR2 sequences are KGHSH and LQKENI. The ends lost 4 bases at V and 3 bases at J; junction bases unmatched: 7. The CDR3 is 15 amino acids. The CDR3 is CASSQGQGWNYEQYF. Written as DNA, the CDR3 is TGTGCCAGCTCACAGGGACAGGGTTGGAACTACGAGCAGTACTTC.

Notes on this clone: Relative to the germline gene, one junction end is altered; a read error may explain this. Other DNA sequences in this specimen translate into the identical CDR3. This chain links TRBV2 with TRBJ2-7; D call uncertain. The CDR3 has 13 residues. Looked up from germline, CDR1 is SNHLY and CDR2 is FYNNEI. Written as DNA, the CDR3 is TGCGCCAGCAGTGACGGCGCCTCCTACGAGCAGTACTTC. Translating gives CASSDGASYEQYF.

The J gene is TRBJ2-1, the V gene TRBV7-2; TRBD2 aligns across 10 bases. The V gene end was trimmed by 2 bases and the J gene end by 5 bases; junction bases not matched to a gene: 9. The germline V gene has CDR1 SGHTA and CDR2 FQGNSA. The length of the CDR3 is 17 residues. The CDR3 protein is CASSLRAGLAADNEQFF. The CDR3 region has the DNA TGTGCCAGCAGCTTACGGGCTGGACTAGCGGCCGACAATGAGCAGTTCTTC. Full variable domain (rest looked up from reference TRBV7-2 and TRBJ2-1): GAGVSQSPSNKVTEKGKDVELRCDPISGHTALYWYRQSLGQGLEFLIYFQGNSAPDKSGLPSDRFSAERTGGSVSTLTIQRTQQEDSAVYLCASSLRAGLAADNEQFFGPGTRLTVL.

V and J are TRBV4-3 and TRBJ2-7; the match to TRBD1 covers 8 bases. The germline gives CDR1 LGHNA, CDR2 YSLEER. Losses at the gene ends were 4 bases for V and 4 bases for J; bases not matched to a gene: 6. The CDR3 contains 14 residues. CDR3: CASSPTGVRYEQYF. DNA for the CDR3: TGCGCCAGCAGCCCGACAGGGGTCCGGTACGAGCAGTACTTC.

The chain has TRBV21-1 and TRBJ1-3; the table names TRBD1, a call not compared with the DNA. TRBV21-1 is tagged as a pseudogene. The CDR3 has 17 amino acids. The CDR3 coding sequence is TGTGCCAGCAGCAAGGGACAGGGGTTGAGCTCTGGAAACACCATATATTTT. Its translation: CASSKGQGLSSGNTIYF.

This chain joins TRBV5-1 and TRBJ1-2, with D perhaps TRBD1 (5 bases). CDR1 and CDR2 (germline): SGHRS, YFSETQ. The V gene lost 0 bases and the J gene lost 4 bases, with 19 bases spanning the gap. CDR3 length: 17 amino acids. Here the CDR3 reads CASSLGSGQSRVYGYTF. The CDR3 bases are TGCGCCAGCAGCTTGGGCTCAGGACAAAGTAGGGTCTATGGCTACACCTTC.

The chain recombines TRBV19 with TRBJ1-2; D possibly corresponds to TRBD1 (6 bases). This CDR3 region has 11 residues. V lost 11 bases and J 2 bases, leaving 9 bases between the germline ends. Germline V lookup: CDR1 LNHDA, CDR2 SQIVND (reference sequence). The CDR3 nucleotides are TGTGCCGGAGGGGGGAACTATGGCTACACCTTC. The encoded protein is CAGGGNYGYTF.

This chain links TRBV2 with TRBJ2-2; D is uncertain. The CDR3 totals 12 residues. The germline V and J ends were trimmed by 5 bases and 6 bases, with 7 bases remaining between them. CDR1 and CDR2 from the germline V gene are SNHLY and FYNNEI. CDR3 in DNA: TGTGCCAGCAGTTTGTGGCCCGGGGAGCTGTTTTTT. Translating it yields CASSLWPGELFF.

The chain has TRBV5-1 and TRBJ1-2; TRBD1 aligns across 10 bases. Germline V gene sequence: CDR1 SGHRS, CDR2 YFSETQ. This CDR3 contains 15 residues. Trimming took 3 bases from V and 4 from J; bases not matched to a gene: 6. The CDR3 loop reads CASSSGTGVGYGYTF. The CDR3 DNA follows: TGCGCCAGCAGCTCCGGGACAGGGGTTGGCTATGGCTACACCTTC.

This chain links TRBV19 with TRBJ2-1; D perhaps matches TRBD1 (6 bases). Germline V gives CDR1 LNHDA, CDR2 SQIVND (reference sequence). The CDR3 totals 15 residues. V shed 1 base and J shed 1 base, with 8 bases lying between them. The CDR3 DNA reads as TGTGCCAGTAGTATAGGGCAGGGGTCCTACAATGAGCAGTTCTTC. Its protein product is CASSIGQGSYNEQFF.

The rearrangement links TRBV19 to TRBJ2-7, with D unclear. The CDR3 is made up of 14 amino acids. V gave up 3 bases and J gave up 0 bases, with 9 bases separating them. The V gene's germline CDR1 is LNHDA and CDR2 SQIVND (reference sequence). This CDR3 is CASSITVSSYEQYF. CDR3 in DNA: TGTGCCAGTAGTATTACGGTGAGCTCCTACGAGCAGTACTTC.

This clone was counted a single time. This chain joins TRBV9 and TRBJ1-4, with a tentative D call TRBD1 (5 bases). The germline CDR1 and CDR2 sequences are SGDLS and YYNGEE. CDR3 length: 14 residues. The V end lost 0 bases, the J end lost 8 bases, and 11 bases lay between the germline ends. The CDR3 DNA sequence: TGTGCCAGCAGCGTAGGAGGGGTCGACGAAAAACTGTTTTTT. Amino acids: CASSVGGVDEKLFF.

The chain couples TRBV9 to TRBJ1-1; possibly TRBD1 for D (6 bases). The CDR3 contains 13 residues. Trimming removed 0 bases from V and 5 bases from J, with 8 bases in between. Germline V gene lookup returns CDR1 SGDLS and CDR2 YYNGEE. CDR3: CASSVGTATEAFF. For the CDR3, the DNA is TGTGCCAGCAGCGTAGGGACAGCTACTGAAGCTTTCTTT.

The rearrangement links TRBV5-1 to TRBJ2-7; D tentatively reads TRBD1 or TRBD2 (7 bases each). Germline loops: CDR1 SGHRS, CDR2 YFSETQ. The CDR3 extends over 14 amino acids. The V gene lost 2 bases and the J gene lost 3 bases, with 12 bases spanning the gap. Written as DNA, the CDR3 is TGCGCCAGCAGCTTTTCCAGGGGGGGCTACGAGCAGTACTTC. Translated: CASSFSRGGYEQYF.

The gene calls are TRBV7-3 and TRBJ2-2; 9 nucleotides match TRBD1. The length of the CDR3 is 14 residues. Trimming took 5 bases from V and 3 from J; bases not matched to a gene: 1. Germline assignment: CDR1 SGHTA and CDR2 FQGTGA. CDR3 nucleotides: TGTGCCAGCAGCCGGGACAGGGACACCGGGGAGCTGTTTTTT. Amino acid sequence: CASSRDRDTGELFF.

The chain employs TRBV30 and TRBJ1-6; D not resolved. Germline lookup yields CDR1 GTSNPN and CDR2 SVGIG (reference sequence). The CDR3 length is 15 residues. V was clipped by 0 bases and J by 9 bases, with 15 bases between them. The CDR3 DNA sequence: TGTGCCTGGAGTGTAGATCTGTTTTTTGGTTCACCCCTCCACTTT. Residues: CAWSVDLFFGSPLHF.